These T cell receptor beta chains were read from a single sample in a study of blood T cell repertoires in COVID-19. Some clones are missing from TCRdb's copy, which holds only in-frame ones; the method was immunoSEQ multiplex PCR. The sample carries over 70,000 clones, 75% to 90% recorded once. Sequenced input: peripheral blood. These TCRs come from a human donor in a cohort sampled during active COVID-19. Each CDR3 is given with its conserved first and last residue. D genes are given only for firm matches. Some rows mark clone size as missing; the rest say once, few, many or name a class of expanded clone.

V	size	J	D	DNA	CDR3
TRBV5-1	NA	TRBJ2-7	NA	TGCGCCAGCAGCTTGGTCCAGGGCTACGAGCAGTACTTC	CASSLVQGYEQYF
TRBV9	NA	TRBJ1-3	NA	TGTGCCAGCAGCCCCGAGCCGGGTCCCCTCTCTGGAAACACCATATATTTT	CASSPEPGPLSGNTIYF
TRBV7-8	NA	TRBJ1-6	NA	TGTGCCAGCAGCTTAGAGCTGCCCTCACCCCTCCACTTT	CASSLELPSPLHF
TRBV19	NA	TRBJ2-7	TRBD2	TGTGCCAGTAGTATAGACGCTCGGGGGGAAGCCTCCTACGAGCAGTACTTC	CASSIDARGEASYEQYF
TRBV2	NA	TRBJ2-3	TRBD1	TGTGCCAGCGGATCACCGGGACAGGGTATAGATACGCAGTATTTT	CASGSPGQGIDTQYF
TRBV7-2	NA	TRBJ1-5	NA	TGTGCCAGCAGCTTTCTACAGGCCCAGCCCCAGCATTTT	CASSFLQAQPQHF
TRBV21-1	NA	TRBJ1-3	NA	TGTGCCAGCGAAAACGAGGGATTGGCAGGAAACACCATATATTTT	CASENEGLAGNTIYF
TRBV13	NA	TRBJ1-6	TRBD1	TGTGCCAGCAGCTTAGAGACAGGGATTAATTCACCCCTCCACTTT	CASSLETGINSPLHF
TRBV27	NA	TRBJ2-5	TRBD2	TGTGCCAGCAGTTTATGGGCTAGCGGGGTAGGGGGGGGCCAAGAGACCCAGTACTTC	CASSLWASGVGGGQETQYF
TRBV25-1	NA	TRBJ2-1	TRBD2	TGTGCCAGCAGCCCTAGCGGGCGGTACAATGAGCAGTTCTTC	CASSPSGRYNEQFF
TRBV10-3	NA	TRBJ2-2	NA	TGTGCCATCAACAGGGATCGTGGAGCGAACACCGGGGAGCTGTTTTTT	CAINRDRGANTGELFF
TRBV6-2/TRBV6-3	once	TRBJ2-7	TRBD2	TGTGCCAGCAGTTACGTGGGAGGGGCAACCTACGAGCAGTACTTC	CASSYVGGATYEQYF
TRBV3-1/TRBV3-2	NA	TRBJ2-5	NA	TGTGCCAGCAGCCGCCTGTTGTTTGGCAAACAAGAGACCCAGTACTTC	CASSRLLFGKQETQYF
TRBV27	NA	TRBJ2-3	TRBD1	TGTGCCAGCACCCCGGACAGGGCGACAGATACGCAGTATTTT	CASTPDRATDTQYF
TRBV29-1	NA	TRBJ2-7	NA	TGCAGCGTTGTGGGAGACACCTACGAGCAGTACTTC	CSVVGDTYEQYF
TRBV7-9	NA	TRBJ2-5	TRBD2	TGTGCCAGCAGCTCTTATAGCGGGAGATCGTTAGAGACCCAGTACTTC	CASSSYSGRSLETQYF
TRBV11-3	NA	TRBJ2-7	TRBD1	TGTGCCAGCAGCTTCCAGACAGGGGTCTACGAGCAGTACTTC	CASSFQTGVYEQYF
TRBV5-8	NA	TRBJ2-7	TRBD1	TGTGCCAGCGGTCACAGGGGGCCCGCAGGCGAGCAGTACTTC	CASGHRGPAGEQYF
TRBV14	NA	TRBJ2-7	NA	TGTGCCAGCAGCCAAGTTAGTTGCCGAGAGCAGTACTTC	CASSQVSCREQYF
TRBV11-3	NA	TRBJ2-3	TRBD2	TGTGCCAGCAGCTTTCTTAGCGGGGTGACAGATACGCAGTATTTT	CASSFLSGVTDTQYF
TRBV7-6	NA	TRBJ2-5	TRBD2	TGTGCCAGCAGCTTCCCACCGGGACTAGAAAAGACCCAGTACTTC	CASSFPPGLEKTQYF
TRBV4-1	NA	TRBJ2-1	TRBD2	TGCGCCAGCTGCCAACACCCCCTAGCGGGGGGCACTAATGAGCAGTTCTTC	CASCQHPLAGGTNEQFF
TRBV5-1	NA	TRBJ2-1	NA	TGCGCCAGCAGCTTGGTATTAGCGAGCTCCTACAATGAGCAGTTCTTC	CASSLVLASSYNEQFF
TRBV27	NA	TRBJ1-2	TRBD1	TGTGCCAGCACAACGGACAGGGGAGGTGGCTACACCTTC	CASTTDRGGGYTF
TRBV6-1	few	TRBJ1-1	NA	TGTGCCAGCAGTGAAATTAACAGGGACACTGAAGCTTTCTTT	CASSEINRDTEAFF
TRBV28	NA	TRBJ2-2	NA	TGTGCCAGCAGTTTGAGAGGACTCGGGGAGCTGTTTTTT	CASSLRGLGELFF
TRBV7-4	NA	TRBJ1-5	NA	TGTGCCAGCAGCTTAGTCCGGGAGGAACAGCCCCAGCATTTT	CASSLVREEQPQHF
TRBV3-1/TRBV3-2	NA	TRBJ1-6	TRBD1	TGTGCCAGCAGCCAAGGGGGACAGGGAAATTCACCCCTCCACTTT	CASSQGGQGNSPLHF